This T cell receptor beta chain was identified in a study of regulatory T cells in long-lasting Graves disease. This clonotype was picked up a small number of times. The antigen is undetermined. Overall study findings and caveats: When disease was persistent, TRBV28, TRBJ1-2 and TRBJ2-5 were the favored segments. Sharing of public clonotypes was greater in persistent patients (around 3,000) than in new patients (around 880).

Time point in this sample: persistent/refractory GD, antithyroid drugs over 5 years with positive TRAb. PBMC-derived RNA was used for the TCR library. Libraries of TCR beta came from iRepertoire HTBI primers plus Arm-PCR of CDR3 regions. TCRdb redid the calling of the multiplex PCR reads with MiXCR, one entry per CDR3 protein. Counted here are 450,000 or so distinct CDR3 sequences, about 20% occurring once; the ten biggest clones make up roughly 14%. V lost 4 bases and J lost 6; bases outside the gene matches: 7. In germline, CDR1 is MNHGY, CDR2 SVAAGI. The CDR3 has 14 amino acids. This chain uses TRBV6-9 with TRBJ1-1; the match to TRBD1 covers 8 bases. The sample was peripheral blood mononuclear cells (PBMCs), taken when the disease was refractory, from a patient treated with antithyroid drugs. The TCR was taken from a female donor with Graves disease. The DNA of the CDR3 is TGTGCCAGCAGTTTTGAAGACAGGGGCGCTGAAGCTTTCTTT. It codes for CASSFEDRGAEAFF.